Following are 21 T cell receptor beta chains from one sample sequenced in a study of metastatic and nonmetastatic thyroid tumors. No treatment of any kind had been given to any patient before thyroid surgery. Via MiXCR, TCRdb re-called the PCR reads. Of 65,000 to 70,000 clones listed, 14% were seen once; the top ten hold over 6%. The sample consisted of blood. These receptors all come from a male donor with papillary thyroid cancer or a benign thyroid nodule (not recorded which). Some clones in this sample may be carry-over from other donors' samples.

This clone was seen only a few times. The chain uses TRBV6-1 and TRBJ2-5; the D is unclear. This CDR3 has 15 residues. Germline-derived CDR1 and CDR2 are MNHNS and SASEGT. V gave up 7 bases and J gave up 8 bases, with 23 bases separating them. The CDR3 nucleotides are TGTGCCAGCATTGGGGTCCCAGGAGCTGCAGATACCCAGTACTTC. It translates to CASIGVPGAADTQYF.

As for this clone: Here the CDR3 omits its conserved ending phenylalanine or tryptophan, so a read error is the likely source. The chain uses TRBV12-3 or TRBV12-4 and TRBJ1-5; D remains ambiguous. The germline V and J ends were trimmed by 6 bases and 2 bases, with 11 bases remaining between them. This CDR3 is built from 14 residues. The CDR3, as DNA: TGTGCCAGCAGGGGCCCCTTGGGCAATCAGCCCCAGCATTCT. Its protein is CASRGPLGNQPQHS.

This clone was observed a handful of times. This chain connects TRBV25-1 to TRBJ2-3; D uncertain. The CDR3 covers 12 residues. V was pared by 6 bases and J by 5 bases, with 9 bases between. The germline CDR1 and CDR2 sequences are MGHDK and SYGVNS. CDR3 sequence (DNA): TGTGCCAGCAGCCGACTTGAAGATACGCAGTATTTT. It yields the protein CASSRLEDTQYF.

There are many counts of this clone. V usage is TRBV7-2 and J usage is TRBJ2-3; 8 bases agree with TRBD1. J gave up 4 bases and V 2 bases, and 2 bases lay outside the gene matches. CDR1 is SGHTA and CDR2 is FQGNSA in the germline V gene. The CDR3 runs to 14 residues. The CDR3 region has the DNA TGTGCCAGCAGCTTAAGACAGGGGCCAGATACGCAGTATTTT. It is translated as CASSLRQGPDTQYF.

This clone was recorded once. This chain links TRBV5-2 with TRBJ2-2. TRBV5-2 is shown as a pseudogene. This CDR3 has 16 amino acids. The CDR3 nucleotides read TGTGCCAGCATCCGATCGGGCTCGGTGGGTGCCGGGGAGCTGTTTTTT. Encoded protein: CASIRSGSVGAGELFF.

The chain is built from TRBV19 and TRBJ2-3, with D uncertain. In germline, CDR1 is LNHDA, CDR2 SQIVND (reference sequence). CDR3 length: 16 amino acids. Trimming removed 7 bases at V and 4 bases at J, with 21 bases between. Here the CDR3 reads CASILTQGVTSDTQYF. DNA for the CDR3: TGTGCCAGTATCCTAACACAAGGAGTGACCTCAGATACGCAGTATTTT.

Ten or more counts support this clone. V is TRBV2 and J is TRBJ2-3; 7 nucleotides line up with TRBD1. This CDR3 has 16 residues. Germline assignment: CDR1 SNHLY and CDR2 FYNNEI. V lost 8 bases to trimming and J lost 1 base; unmatched junction nucleotides: 12. The CDR3 DNA reads as TGTGCCAGCGGTACCTCGTCTGACAGGGGCACAGATACGCAGTATTTT. Its translation: CASGTSSDRGTDTQYF.

This clone came up a few times. This may be a read error: a much more frequent sequence differs by one nucleotide. The rearrangement uses TRBV3-1 and TRBJ1-2, with D perhaps TRBD1 (6 bases). This CDR3 region has 16 residues. The germline V and J ends were trimmed by 4 bases and 2 bases, with 17 bases remaining between them. Germline V gene sequence: CDR1 LGHDT, CDR2 YNNKEL (reference sequence). This CDR3 reads CASSLEGGTSNYGYTF. CDR3 nucleotides: TGTGCCAGCAGCCTTGAGGGGGGGACGTCAAACTATGGCTACACCTTC.

This clone occurred many times. The V and J genes are TRBV4-2 and TRBJ2-3; D remains ambiguous. CDR1 and CDR2 from the germline V gene are LGHNA and YNFKEQ. CDR3 length: 12 residues. V was cut by 4 bases and J by 8 bases, with 10 bases left in between. The CDR3 coding sequence is TGTGCCAGCAGCCTGGCCCCCTCTACGCAGTATTTT. It codes for CASSLAPSTQYF.

With respect to this clone: An end of the junction differs from the germline gene, which may be a read error. The chain links TRBV20-1 to TRBJ2-5; no definite D call. The CDR3 covers 16 residues. Germline V lookup: CDR1 DFQATT, CDR2 SNEGSKA (reference sequence). In DNA form, the CDR3 reads TGCGGTGCTAGAGCCCCCGATCTACCCATCGCGGAGACCCAGTACTTC. Translating gives CGARAPDLPIAETQYF.

This clone was seen repeatedly, ten times or more. The J gene is TRBJ1-5, the V gene TRBV28; D perhaps matches TRBD1 (5 bases). CDR1 is MDHEN, CDR2 SYDVKM, per germline. V gave up 1 base and J gave up 0 bases, with 13 bases separating them. CDR3 length: 17 amino acids. For the CDR3, the DNA is TGTGCCAGCAGTTTATACCCATCGGGGGATAGCAATCAGCCCCAGCATTTT. It is translated as CASSLYPSGDSNQPQHF.

The chain combines TRBV18 with TRBJ2-2; D gene unclear. This CDR3 has 14 amino acids. V lost 3 bases and J 1 base, leaving 6 bases between the germline ends. From germline, CDR1 is KGHSH and CDR2 LQKENI. This CDR3 is CASSPPRNTGELFF. The DNA of the CDR3 is TGTGCCAGCTCACCGCCGCGGAACACCGGGGAGCTGTTTTTT.

This clone was seen a few times. Sequence at one end of the junction differs from germline and may be a read error. V gene TRBV27 combines with J gene TRBJ1-4; 7 bases map to TRBD1. The CDR3 spans 13 residues. The germline gives CDR1 MNHEY, CDR2 SMNVEV (reference sequence). CDR3 DNA: TGTGCCAGCAGTGACAGGGAGGTTGAAAAACTTTTTTTT. Translated: CASSDREVEKLFF.

This clone was recorded at least ten times. This sequence joins TRBV14 and TRBJ2-1; TRBD1 matches 9 bases. Germline values: CDR1 SGHDN, CDR2 FVKESK. The CDR3 has 15 residues. The V and J ends lost 4 bases and 5 bases, in that order; junction bases with no gene match: 6. The CDR3 here is CASSPGWDRDNEQFF. As DNA, the CDR3 is TGTGCCAGCAGCCCGGGATGGGACAGGGACAATGAGCAGTTCTTC.

This clone was seen at least ten times. V is TRBV6-2 or TRBV6-3 and J is TRBJ2-3, with 11 positions matching TRBD2. The germline CDR1 and CDR2 sequences are MNHEY and SVGEGT. V lost 0 bases and J lost 4; bases outside the gene matches: 0. The CDR3 is made up of 15 amino acids. CDR3 protein: CASSYSGLAADTQYF. The CDR3 bases are TGTGCCAGCAGTTACTCGGGACTAGCGGCAGATACGCAGTATTTT.

The V gene is TRBV7-9, the J gene TRBJ2-5, with D perhaps being TRBD1 or TRBD2 (5 bases each). The V end lost 8 bases, the J end lost 1 base, and 14 bases lay between the germline ends. This CDR3 contains 14 residues. Per the germline V gene, CDR1 is SEHNR and CDR2 is FQNEAQ (reference sequence). The CDR3 DNA reads as TGTGCCAGCTTAAGGAACGGGGCCCAAGAGACCCAGTACTTC. It yields the protein CASLRNGAQETQYF.

There are many counts of this clone. The chain couples TRBV28 to TRBJ1-1; no clear D. Germline V gene data show CDR1 as MDHEN and CDR2 as SYDVKM. The length of the CDR3 is 12 residues. V dropped 2 bases and J dropped 8 bases, with 9 bases sitting between them. The CDR3 DNA sequence: TGTGCCAGCAGTTTAATCGGAGGAGAAGCTTTCTTT. Translated: CASSLIGGEAFF.

There are many counts of this clone. This chain connects TRBV12-3 or TRBV12-4 to TRBJ2-7; 9 positions agree with TRBD1. V was clipped by 1 base and J by 1 base; unmatched bases: 11. The CDR3 runs 18 residues. The CDR3 DNA sequence: TGTGCCAGCAGTTTAGATACTACCGGGACAGGGAGGTCCTACGAGCAGTACTTC. Translated: CASSLDTTGTGRSYEQYF.

In this sample, this clone turned up many times. The rearrangement uses TRBV6-1 and TRBJ2-7, with 8 bases lining up with TRBD2. V shed 1 base, J shed 4 bases, and the junction held 3 bases outside the gene matches. The CDR3 covers 14 residues. Germline V lookup: CDR1 MNHNS, CDR2 SASEGT. CDR3 amino acids: CASSEERESYEQYF. The CDR3 DNA is TGTGCCAGCAGTGAAGAGCGGGAGTCTTACGAGCAGTACTTC.

The V gene is TRBV6-1, the J gene TRBJ2-7; a possible D gene is TRBD1 (6 bases). With 8 bases removed from V and 3 bases from J, the gap between germline ends came to 26 bases. Germline CDR1 and CDR2: MNHNS and SASEGT. The CDR3 loop spans 17 amino acids. CDR3 amino acids: CASSPGQRPGPGYEQYF. CDR3 nucleotide sequence: TGTGCCAGCTCACCGGGACAAAGACCTGGACCGGGCTACGAGCAGTACTTC.

The chain is built from TRBV6-1 and TRBJ2-7; D unclear. V was trimmed by 3 bases and J by 4 bases, leaving 13 bases between them. CDR3 size: 14 residues. Germline CDR1 MNHNS, CDR2 SASEGT. The CDR3 is CASSDVNGPYEQYV. DNA for the CDR3: TGTGCCAGCAGTGATGTTAACGGTCCATACGAGCAGTACGTC.